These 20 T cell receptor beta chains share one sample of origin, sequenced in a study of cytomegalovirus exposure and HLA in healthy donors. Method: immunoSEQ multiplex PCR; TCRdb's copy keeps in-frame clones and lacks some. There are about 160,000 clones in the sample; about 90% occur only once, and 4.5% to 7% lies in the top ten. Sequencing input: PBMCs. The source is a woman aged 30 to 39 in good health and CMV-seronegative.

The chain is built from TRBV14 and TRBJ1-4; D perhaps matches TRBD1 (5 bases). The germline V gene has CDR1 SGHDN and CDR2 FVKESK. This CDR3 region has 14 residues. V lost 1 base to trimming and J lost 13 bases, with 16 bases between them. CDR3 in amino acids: CASSQGSTGGGLFF. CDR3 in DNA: TGTGCCAGCAGCCAAGGGTCAACAGGAGGAGGACTGTTTTTT.

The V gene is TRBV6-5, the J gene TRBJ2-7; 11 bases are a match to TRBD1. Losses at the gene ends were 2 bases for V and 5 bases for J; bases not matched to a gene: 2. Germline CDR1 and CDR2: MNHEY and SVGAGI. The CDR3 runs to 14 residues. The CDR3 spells CASSYAGQGDEQYF. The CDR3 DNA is TGTGCCAGCAGTTACGCGGGACAGGGGGACGAGCAGTACTTC.

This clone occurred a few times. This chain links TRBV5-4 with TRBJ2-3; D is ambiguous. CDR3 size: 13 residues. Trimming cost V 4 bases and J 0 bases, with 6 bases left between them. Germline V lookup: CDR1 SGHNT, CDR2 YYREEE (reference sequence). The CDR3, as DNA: TGTGCCAGCAGCCCTGAGAGCACAGATACGCAGTATTTT. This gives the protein CASSPESTDTQYF.

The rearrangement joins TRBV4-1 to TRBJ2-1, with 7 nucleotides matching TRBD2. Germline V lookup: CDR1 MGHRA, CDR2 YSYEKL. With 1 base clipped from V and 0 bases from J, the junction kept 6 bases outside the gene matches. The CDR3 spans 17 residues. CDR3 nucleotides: TGCGCCAGCAGCCAAGCCGCTAGCGGCCTCTCCTACAATGAGCAGTTCTTC. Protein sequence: CASSQAASGLSYNEQFF.

This CDR3 is CASSPAGEALDTQYF. The CDR3 region has the DNA TGTGCCAGCAGCCCAGCGGGAGAAGCGTTGGATACGCAGTATTTT. V is TRBV11-3 and J is TRBJ2-3; 8 positions match TRBD2. CDR1 and CDR2 (germline): SGHNT, YENEEA. V shed 5 bases and J 6 bases; nucleotides not matched to a gene: 10. The length of the CDR3 is 15 residues.

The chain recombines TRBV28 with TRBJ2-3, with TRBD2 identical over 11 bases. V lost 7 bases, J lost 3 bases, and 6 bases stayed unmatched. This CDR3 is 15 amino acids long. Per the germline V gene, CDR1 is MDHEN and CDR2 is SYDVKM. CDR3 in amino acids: CASIDGTSGTDTQYF. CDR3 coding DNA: TGTGCCAGCATCGACGGGACTAGCGGAACAGATACGCAGTATTTT. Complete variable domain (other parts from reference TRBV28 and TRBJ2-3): DVKVTQSSRYLVKRTGEKVFLECVQDMDHENMFWYRQDPGLGLRLIYFSYDVKMKEKGDIPEGYSVSREKKERFSLILESASTNQTSMYLCASIDGTSGTDTQYFGPGTRLTVL.

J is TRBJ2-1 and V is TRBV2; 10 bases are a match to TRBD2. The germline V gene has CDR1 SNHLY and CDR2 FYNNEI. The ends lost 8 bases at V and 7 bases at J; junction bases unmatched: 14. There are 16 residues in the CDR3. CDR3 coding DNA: TGTGCCAGCGGGAGGACTAGCGGCTCCTTGGGGAATGAGCAGTTCTTC. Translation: CASGRTSGSLGNEQFF. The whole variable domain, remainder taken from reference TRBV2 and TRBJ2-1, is EPEVTQTPSHQVTQMGQEVILRCVPISNHLYFYWYRQILGQKVEFLVSFYNNEISEKSEIFDDQFSVERPDGSNFTLKIRSTKLEDSAMYFCASGRTSGSLGNEQFFGPGTRLTVL.

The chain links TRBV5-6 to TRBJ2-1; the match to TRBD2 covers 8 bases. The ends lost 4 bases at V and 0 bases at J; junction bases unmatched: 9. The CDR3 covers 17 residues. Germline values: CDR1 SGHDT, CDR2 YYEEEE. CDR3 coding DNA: TGTGCCAGCAGCGTGGATCAGCGGGGGAGCTCCTACAATGAGCAGTTCTTC. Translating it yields CASSVDQRGSSYNEQFF.

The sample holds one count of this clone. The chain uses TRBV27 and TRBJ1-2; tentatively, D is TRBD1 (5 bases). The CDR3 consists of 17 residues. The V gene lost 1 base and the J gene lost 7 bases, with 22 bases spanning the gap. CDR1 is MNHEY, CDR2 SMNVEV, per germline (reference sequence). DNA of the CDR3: TGTGCCAGCAGTTTATATGGTCGTCGGGGCTGGGGACTTGGCTACACCTTC. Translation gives CASSLYGRRGWGLGYTF.

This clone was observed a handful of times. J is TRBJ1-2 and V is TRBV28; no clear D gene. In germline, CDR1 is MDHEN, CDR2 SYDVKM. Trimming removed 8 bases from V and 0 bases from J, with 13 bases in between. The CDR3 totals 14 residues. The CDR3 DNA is TGTGCCAGCCGACTGGGCAGTACTAACTATGGCTACACCTTC. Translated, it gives CASRLGSTNYGYTF.

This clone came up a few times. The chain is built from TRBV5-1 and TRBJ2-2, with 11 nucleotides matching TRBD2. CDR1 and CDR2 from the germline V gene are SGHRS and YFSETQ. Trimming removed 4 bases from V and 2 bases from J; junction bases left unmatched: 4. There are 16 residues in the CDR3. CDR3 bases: TGCGCCAGCAGCCCAGGACTAGCGGGTAACACCGGGGAGCTGTTTTTT. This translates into CASSPGLAGNTGELFF.

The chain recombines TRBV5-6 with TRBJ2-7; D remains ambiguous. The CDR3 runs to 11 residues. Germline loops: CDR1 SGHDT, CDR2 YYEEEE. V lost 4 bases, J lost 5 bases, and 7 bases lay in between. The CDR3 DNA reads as TGTGCCAGCAGCATCCTTAACGAGCAGTACTTC. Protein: CASSILNEQYF.

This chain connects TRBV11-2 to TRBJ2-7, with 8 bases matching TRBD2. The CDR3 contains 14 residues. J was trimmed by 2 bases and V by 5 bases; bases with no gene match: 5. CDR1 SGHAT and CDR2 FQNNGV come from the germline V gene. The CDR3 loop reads CASSTGGGTYEQYF. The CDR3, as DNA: TGTGCCAGCAGCACGGGGGGGGGAACCTACGAGCAGTACTTC.

The CDR3 region is CASSGTAMNTEAFF. The CDR3 nucleotides are TGTGCCAGCAGCGGGACAGCCATGAACACTGAAGCTTTCTTT. The chain has TRBV6-1 and TRBJ1-1, with TRBD1 matching over 7 bases. V shed 6 bases, J shed 0 bases, and the junction held 4 bases outside the gene matches. Germline V gives CDR1 MNHNS, CDR2 SASEGT. CDR3 length: 14 amino acids.

CDR3: CASSFRLAGNEQFF. CDR3 sequence (DNA): TGTGCCAGCAGCTTCCGACTAGCGGGAAATGAGCAGTTCTTC. The gene calls are TRBV7-2 and TRBJ2-1; TRBD2 matches at 11 bases. Germline V gives CDR1 SGHTA, CDR2 FQGNSA. The CDR3 extends over 14 amino acids. J lost 7 bases, V lost 3 bases, and 2 bases had no gene match. Full variable domain (missing parts from reference TRBV7-2 and TRBJ2-1): GAGVSQSPSNKVTEKGKDVELRCDPISGHTALYWYRQSLGQGLEFLIYFQGNSAPDKSGLPSDRFSAERTGGSVSTLTIQRTQQEDSAVYLCASSFRLAGNEQFFGPGTRLTVL.

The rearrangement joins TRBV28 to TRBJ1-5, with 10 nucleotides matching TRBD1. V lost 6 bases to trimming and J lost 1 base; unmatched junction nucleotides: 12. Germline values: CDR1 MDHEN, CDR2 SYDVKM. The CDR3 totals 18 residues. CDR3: CASRPTGGLKKSNQPQHF. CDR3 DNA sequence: TGTGCCAGCAGACCGACAGGGGGCTTAAAAAAAAGCAATCAGCCCCAGCATTTT. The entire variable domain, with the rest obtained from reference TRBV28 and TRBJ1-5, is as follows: DVKVTQSSRYLVKRTGEKVFLECVQDMDHENMFWYRQDPGLGLRLIYFSYDVKMKEKGDIPEGYSVSREKKERFSLILESASTNQTSMYLCASRPTGGLKKSNQPQHFGDGTRLSIL.

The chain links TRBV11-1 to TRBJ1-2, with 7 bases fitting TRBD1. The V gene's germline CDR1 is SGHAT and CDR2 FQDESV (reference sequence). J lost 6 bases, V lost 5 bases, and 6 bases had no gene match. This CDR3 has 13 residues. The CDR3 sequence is CASSPRDRNGYTF. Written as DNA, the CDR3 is TGTGCCAGCAGCCCCCGGGACAGAAATGGCTACACCTTC.

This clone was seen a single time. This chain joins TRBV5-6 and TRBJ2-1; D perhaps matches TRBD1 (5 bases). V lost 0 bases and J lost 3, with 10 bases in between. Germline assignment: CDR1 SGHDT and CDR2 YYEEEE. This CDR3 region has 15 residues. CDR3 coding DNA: TGTGCCAGCAGCTTGGGAGACAGAGACTACAATGAGCAGTTCTTC. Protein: CASSLGDRDYNEQFF.

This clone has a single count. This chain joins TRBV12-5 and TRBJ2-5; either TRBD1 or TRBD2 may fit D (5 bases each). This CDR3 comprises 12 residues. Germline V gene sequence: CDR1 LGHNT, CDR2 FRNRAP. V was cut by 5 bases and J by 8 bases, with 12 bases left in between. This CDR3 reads CASGVPGATQYF. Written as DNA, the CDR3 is TGTGCTAGTGGTGTCCCCGGGGCAACCCAGTACTTC.

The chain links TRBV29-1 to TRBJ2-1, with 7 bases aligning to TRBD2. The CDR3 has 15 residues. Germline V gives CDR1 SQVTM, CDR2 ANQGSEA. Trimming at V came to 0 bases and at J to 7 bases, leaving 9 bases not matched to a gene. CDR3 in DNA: TGCAGCGTTGAAGATTGGGCTAGCGGCGATAATGAGCAGTTCTTC. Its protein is CSVEDWASGDNEQFF.